This record covers a single T cell receptor (beta chain). Its antigen is unidentified. Researchers prepared the TCRbeta library using unique molecular identifiers, the study reports. TCRdb ran MiXCR on the PCR reads and lists one entry per CDR3 protein. The table records almost 600,000 distinct CDR3 sequences, about a quarter of them present only once. The data originate from a study of T-cell reconstitution after alpha-beta-depleted transplantation in children. The study, taken as a whole, reports: Several hundred expanded graft clones reportedly supplied alpha-beta T cells about two months after transplant. T cells produced anew were the main source of T-cell counts and diversity one year after transplant. It was surviving recipient T cells and thymic progenitors that gave some patients high TCRbeta diversity at day 60.

This CDR3 has 13 residues. Germline CDR1 reads SQVTM; CDR2 reads ANQGSEA. V was trimmed by 4 bases and J by 0 bases, leaving 6 bases between them. This TCR was recovered from a boy younger than two with Wiskott-Aldrich syndrome, due to receive a stem cell transplant. This chain links TRBV29-1 with TRBJ1-4; D unresolved. The input for sequencing was PBMCs, taken before TCRalphabeta/CD19-depleted stem cell transplant. The CDR3 coding sequence is TGCAGCGTTGGCGGGGCAACTAATGAAAAACTGTTTTTT. Encoded protein: CSVGGATNEKLFF.